Presented here are 20 T cell receptor beta chains from one specimen sequenced in a study of cytomegalovirus exposure and HLA in healthy donors. Some clones are missing from TCRdb's copy, which holds only in-frame ones; the method was immunoSEQ multiplex PCR. The sample records 200,000 to 250,000 clones, approximately 80% being singletons. The sequenced material came from PBMCs. These receptors were obtained from a young woman in good health and CMV-seropositive.

This chain joins TRBV7-2 and TRBJ2-2, with D perhaps TRBD2 (7 bases). CDR1 and CDR2 from the germline V gene are SGHTA and FQGNSA. Trimming removed 2 bases from V and 4 bases from J, with 11 bases in between. There are 15 residues in the CDR3. CDR3 protein: CASSLRGGTTGELFF. For the CDR3, the DNA is TGTGCCAGCAGCTTAAGGGGGGGCACCACCGGGGAGCTGTTTTTT.

V usage is TRBV5-1 and J usage is TRBJ2-1; 11 bases map to TRBD2. The V segment lost 4 bases and the J segment 2 bases; nucleotides outside the gene matches: 5. The CDR3 loop spans 16 amino acids. Per the germline V gene, CDR1 is SGHRS and CDR2 is YFSETQ. The DNA for the CDR3 is TGCGCCAGCAGCCATATGACTAGCGGGACCTACAATGAGCAGTTCTTC. Protein: CASSHMTSGTYNEQFF. Looking up the rest from reference TRBV5-1 and TRBJ2-1 gives the full variable domain: KAGVTQTPRYLIKTRGQQVTLSCSPISGHRSVSWYQQTPGQGLQFLFEYFSETQRNKGNFPGRFSGRQFSNSRSEMNVSTLELGDSALYLCASSHMTSGTYNEQFFGPGTRLTVL.

This chain joins TRBV27 and TRBJ2-7, with 7 bases identical to TRBD1. V was pared by 4 bases and J by 4 bases, with 4 bases of the junction left unmatched. CDR3 length equals 13 residues. The V gene's germline CDR1 is MNHEY and CDR2 SMNVEV (reference sequence). CDR3 sequence (DNA): TGTGCCAGCAGTTCGTCGACAGGGTACGAGCAGTACTTC. It codes for CASSSSTGYEQYF.

V gene TRBV18 combines with J gene TRBJ2-7; 9 bases are a match to TRBD2. Trimming at V came to 3 bases and at J to 6 bases, leaving 6 bases not matched to a gene. From germline, CDR1 is KGHSH and CDR2 LQKENI. The CDR3 loop spans 14 amino acids. The CDR3 coding sequence is TGTGCCAGCTCACCTACCGGGACTAGCTCCGAGCAGTACTTC. Protein sequence: CASSPTGTSSEQYF.

The J gene is TRBJ1-2, the V gene TRBV10-3; D remains unclear. CDR3 size: 13 residues. Germline V gene lookup returns CDR1 ENHRY and CDR2 SYGVKD. V was pared by 7 bases and J by 8 bases, with 17 bases between. CDR3 sequence (DNA): TGTGCCATCACAGAGGATATCACCGGCGGCTACACCTTC. Protein: CAITEDITGGYTF.

The J gene is TRBJ2-1, the V gene TRBV9; no firm D call. CDR3 length equals 14 residues. Germline lookup yields CDR1 SGDLS and CDR2 YYNGEE. V lost 1 base and J 6 bases, leaving 11 bases between the germline ends. CDR3 nucleotides: TGTGCCAGCAGCGTATCCATTCGGTTCAATGAGCAGTTCTTC. Translated: CASSVSIRFNEQFF. The full variable domain, with the rest looked up from reference TRBV9 and TRBJ2-1, is DSGVTQTPKHLITATGQRVTLRCSPRSGDLSVYWYQQSLDQGLQFLIQYYNGEERAKGNILERFSAQQFPDLHSELNLSSLELGDSALYFCASSVSIRFNEQFFGPGTRLTVL.

This clone has just a few counts. The rearrangement joins TRBV28 to TRBJ2-7; tentatively, D is TRBD1 (6 bases). The CDR3 runs to 11 residues. CDR1 and CDR2 from the germline V gene are MDHEN and SYDVKM. Here the CDR3 reads CATGQTGKQYF. For the CDR3, the DNA is TGTGCTACCGGACAGACGGGTAAGCAGTACTTC.

V and J are TRBV29-1 and TRBJ1-2, with 7 bases matching TRBD1. With 2 bases clipped from V and 4 bases from J, the junction kept 7 bases outside the gene matches. This CDR3 comprises 14 residues. Germline lookup yields CDR1 SQVTM and CDR2 ANQGSEA. The CDR3 sequence is CSVEWRQGSYGYTF. The DNA for the CDR3 is TGCAGCGTTGAATGGCGACAGGGATCCTATGGCTACACCTTC.

The genes are TRBV6-1 and TRBJ2-7; D remains unclear. The CDR3 covers 14 residues. The V gene lost 1 base and the J gene lost 2 bases, with 9 bases spanning the gap. Germline CDR1 reads MNHNS; CDR2 reads SASEGT. The CDR3 protein is CASSEVWGAYEQYF. For the CDR3, the DNA is TGTGCCAGCAGTGAAGTTTGGGGTGCCTACGAGCAGTACTTC.

The chain uses TRBV5-4 and TRBJ2-7, with D perhaps TRBD1 (6 bases). Germline CDR1 is SGHNT and CDR2 is YYREEE (reference sequence). Trimming shortened V by 5 bases and J by 4 bases, and 13 bases separated the two germline ends. The CDR3 sequence is 13 residues long. For the CDR3, the DNA is TGTGCCAGCAGTTGGGGGCGCGGGTACGAGCAGTACTTC. It yields the protein CASSWGRGYEQYF. Looking up the rest from reference TRBV5-4 and TRBJ2-7 gives the full variable domain: ETGVTQSPTHLIKTRGQQVTLRCSSQSGHNTVSWYQQALGQGPQFIFQYYREEENGRGNFPPRFSGLQFPNYSSELNVNALELDDSALYLCASSWGRGYEQYFGPGTRLTVT.

The genes are TRBV30 and TRBJ1-2; D might be TRBD1 (6 bases). Trimming left V 1 base short and J 10 bases short, with 13 bases between. Germline CDR1 GTSNPN, CDR2 SVGIG (reference sequence). This CDR3 is 12 amino acids long. The CDR3 region has the DNA TGTGCCTGGAGTGCAGGGGCCGTACCCTACACCTTC. Its translation: CAWSAGAVPYTF.

This chain connects TRBV6-5 to TRBJ2-2, with D possibly matching TRBD2 (5 bases). This CDR3 region has 16 residues. The germline V gene encodes CDR1 MNHEY and CDR2 SVGAGI. The V gene lost 2 bases and the J gene lost 0 bases, with 10 bases spanning the gap. The CDR3 coding sequence is TGTGCCAGCAGTTACGCTCACGGGGCGAACACCGGGGAGCTGTTTTTT. Residues: CASSYAHGANTGELFF.

This clone was observed a single time. CDR3 in amino acids: CASSLVLAAQETQYF. The DNA for the CDR3 is TGTGCCAGCAGCTTGGTCCTAGCGGCACAAGAGACCCAGTACTTC. V is TRBV5-6 and J is TRBJ2-5; the match to TRBD2 covers 7 bases. V dropped 0 bases and J dropped 2; count of bases not matched to a gene: 4. CDR3 length: 15 amino acids. CDR1 SGHDT and CDR2 YYEEEE come from the germline V gene.

This clone was picked up a small number of times. This sequence joins TRBV27 and TRBJ2-7; 9 nucleotides match TRBD1. From germline, CDR1 is MNHEY and CDR2 SMNVEV (reference sequence). J was trimmed by 2 bases and V by 5 bases; bases with no gene match: 4. The CDR3 loop spans 14 amino acids. CDR3 nucleotide sequence: TGTGCCAGCAGTAAACAGGGGGCCGCCTACGAGCAGTACTTC. Residues: CASSKQGAAYEQYF.

This rearrangement joins TRBV4-3 to TRBJ1-4; the D gene is possibly TRBD1 (6 bases). The CDR3 has 15 amino acids. Germline loops: CDR1 LGHNA, CDR2 YSLEER. Trimming shortened V by 0 bases and J by 7 bases, and 12 bases separated the two germline ends. CDR3 in DNA: TGCGCCAGCAGCCAAGATGAAGGGGGGGGTGAAAAACTGTTTTTT. Translation: CASSQDEGGGEKLFF.

The V call is TRBV28, the J call TRBJ2-1, with 9 positions matching TRBD2. Trimming took 6 bases from V and 8 from J; bases not matched to a gene: 5. The CDR3 runs to 13 residues. Looked up from germline, CDR1 is MDHEN and CDR2 is SYDVKM. The CDR3 sequence is CASSLTSGDEQFF. In nucleotides, the CDR3 is TGTGCCAGCAGCCTGACTAGCGGCGATGAGCAGTTCTTC.

The chain combines TRBV6-1 with TRBJ1-1; no reliable D call. In germline, CDR1 is MNHNS, CDR2 SASEGT. The ends were cut back, 2 bases at V and 4 bases at J, with 11 bases in the middle. This CDR3 has 14 residues. CDR3 in amino acids: CASSELRLGTEAFF. The CDR3 DNA follows: TGTGCCAGCAGTGAATTGAGGTTGGGCACTGAAGCTTTCTTT.

The chain recombines TRBV7-2 with TRBJ2-7; the D call may be TRBD1 or TRBD2 (6 bases each). Trimming cost V 5 bases and J 5 bases, with 16 bases left between them. The CDR3 contains 14 residues. Germline CDR1 SGHTA, CDR2 FQGNSA. The CDR3 region has the DNA TGTGCCAGCAGCCCGAGAAGGGGGGTCGACGAGCAGTACTTC. Protein sequence: CASSPRRGVDEQYF.

The rearrangement uses TRBV11-2 and TRBJ1-5, with unresolved D. This CDR3 has 15 residues. Germline V gene lookup returns CDR1 SGHAT and CDR2 FQNNGV. V dropped 1 base and J dropped 0 bases, with 7 bases sitting between them. The chain's CDR3 is CASSLATTSNQPQHF. The CDR3 nucleotides read TGTGCCAGCAGCTTAGCCACCACTAGCAATCAGCCCCAGCATTTT.

The chain uses TRBV6-5 and TRBJ2-3; D is unclear. Germline V CDR1 and CDR2: MNHEY, SVGAGI. CDR3 length equals 14 residues. Trimming took 7 bases from V and 5 from J, leaving 16 bases between them. CDR3 DNA sequence: TGTGCCAGCAAACCCATAGTTACGGGAGATACGCAGTATTTT. Protein: CASKPIVTGDTQYF.